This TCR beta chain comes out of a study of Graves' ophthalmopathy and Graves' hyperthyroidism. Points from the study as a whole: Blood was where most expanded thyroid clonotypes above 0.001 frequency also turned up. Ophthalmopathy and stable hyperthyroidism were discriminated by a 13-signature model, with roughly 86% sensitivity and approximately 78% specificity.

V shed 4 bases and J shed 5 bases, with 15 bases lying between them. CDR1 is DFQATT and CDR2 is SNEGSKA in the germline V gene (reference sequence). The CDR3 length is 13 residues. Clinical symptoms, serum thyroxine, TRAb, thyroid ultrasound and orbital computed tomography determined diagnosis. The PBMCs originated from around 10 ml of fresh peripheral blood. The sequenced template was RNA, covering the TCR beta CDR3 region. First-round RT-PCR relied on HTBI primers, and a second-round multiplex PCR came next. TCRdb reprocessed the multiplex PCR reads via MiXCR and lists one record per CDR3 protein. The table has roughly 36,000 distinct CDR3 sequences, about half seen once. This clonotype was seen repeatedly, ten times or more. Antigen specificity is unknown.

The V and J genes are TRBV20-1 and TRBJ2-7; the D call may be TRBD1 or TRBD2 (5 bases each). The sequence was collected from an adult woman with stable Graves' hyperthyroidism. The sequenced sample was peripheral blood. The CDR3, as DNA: TGCAGTGCTACCTCAGAGGGGCTAAACGAGCAGTACTTC. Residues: CSATSEGLNEQYF.